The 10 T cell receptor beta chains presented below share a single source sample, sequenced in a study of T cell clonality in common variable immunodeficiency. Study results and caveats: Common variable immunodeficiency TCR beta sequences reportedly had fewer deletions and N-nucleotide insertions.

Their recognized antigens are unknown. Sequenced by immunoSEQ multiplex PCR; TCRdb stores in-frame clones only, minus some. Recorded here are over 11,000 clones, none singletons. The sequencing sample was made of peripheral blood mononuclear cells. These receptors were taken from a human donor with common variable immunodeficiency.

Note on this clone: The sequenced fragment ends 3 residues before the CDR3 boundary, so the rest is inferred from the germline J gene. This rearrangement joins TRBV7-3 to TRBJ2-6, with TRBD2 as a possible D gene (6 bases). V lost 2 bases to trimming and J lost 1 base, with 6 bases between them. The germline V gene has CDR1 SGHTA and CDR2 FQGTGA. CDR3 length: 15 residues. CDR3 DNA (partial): TGTGCCAGCAGCTTACGGGGGTCTGGGGCCAACGTC. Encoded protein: CASSLRGSGANV. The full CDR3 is CASSLRGSGANVLTF.

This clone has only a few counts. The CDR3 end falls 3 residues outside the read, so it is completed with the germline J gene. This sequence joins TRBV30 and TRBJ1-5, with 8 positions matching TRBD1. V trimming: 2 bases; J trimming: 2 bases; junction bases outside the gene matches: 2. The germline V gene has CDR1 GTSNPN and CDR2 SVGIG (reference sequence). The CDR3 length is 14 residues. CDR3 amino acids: CAWSSDRGNQPQHF. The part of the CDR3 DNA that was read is TGTGCCTGGAGTTCGGACAGGGGCAATCAGCCC.

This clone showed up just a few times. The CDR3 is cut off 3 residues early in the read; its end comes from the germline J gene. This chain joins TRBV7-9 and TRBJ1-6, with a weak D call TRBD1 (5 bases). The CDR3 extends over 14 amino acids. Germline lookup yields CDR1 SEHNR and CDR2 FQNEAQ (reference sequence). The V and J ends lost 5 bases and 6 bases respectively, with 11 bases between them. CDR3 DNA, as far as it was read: TGTGCCAGCAGCGAGACAGTACTTAATTCACCC. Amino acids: CASSETVLNSP. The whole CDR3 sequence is CASSETVLNSPLHF.

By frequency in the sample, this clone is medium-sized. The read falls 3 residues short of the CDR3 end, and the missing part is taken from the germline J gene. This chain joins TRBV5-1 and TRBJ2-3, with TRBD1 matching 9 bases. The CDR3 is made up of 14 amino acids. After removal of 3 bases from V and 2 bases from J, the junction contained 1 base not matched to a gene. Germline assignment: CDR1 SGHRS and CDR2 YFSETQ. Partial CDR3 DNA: TGCGCCAGCAGCTGGACAGGGGCCACAGATACG. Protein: CASSWTGATDT. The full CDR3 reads CASSWTGATDTQYF.

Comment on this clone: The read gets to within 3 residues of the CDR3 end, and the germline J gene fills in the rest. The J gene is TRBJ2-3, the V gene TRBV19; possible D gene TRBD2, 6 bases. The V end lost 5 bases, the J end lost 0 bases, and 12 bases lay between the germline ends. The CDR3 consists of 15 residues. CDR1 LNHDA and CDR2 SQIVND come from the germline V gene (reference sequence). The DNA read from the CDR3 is TGTGCCAGTAGTCCATTAGCGGCGAGCACAGATACG. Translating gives CASSPLAASTDT. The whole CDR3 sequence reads CASSPLAASTDTQYF.

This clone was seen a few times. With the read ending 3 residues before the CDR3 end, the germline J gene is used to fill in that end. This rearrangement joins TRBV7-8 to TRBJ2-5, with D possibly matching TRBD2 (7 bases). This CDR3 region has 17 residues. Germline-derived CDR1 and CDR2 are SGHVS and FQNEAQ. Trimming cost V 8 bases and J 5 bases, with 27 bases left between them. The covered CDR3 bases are TGTGCCAGCTCGGCGGGAGAGGGACATCCGAGCTTGGAGACC. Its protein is CASSAGEGHPSLET. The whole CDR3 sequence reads CASSAGEGHPSLETQYF.

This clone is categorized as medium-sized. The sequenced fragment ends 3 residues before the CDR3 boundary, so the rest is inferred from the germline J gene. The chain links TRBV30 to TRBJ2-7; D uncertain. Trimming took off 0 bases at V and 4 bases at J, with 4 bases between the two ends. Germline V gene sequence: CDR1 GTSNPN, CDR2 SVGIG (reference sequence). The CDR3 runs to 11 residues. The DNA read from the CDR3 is TGTGCCTGGAGTGTACAGTACGAG. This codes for CAWSVQYE. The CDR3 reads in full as CAWSVQYEQYF.

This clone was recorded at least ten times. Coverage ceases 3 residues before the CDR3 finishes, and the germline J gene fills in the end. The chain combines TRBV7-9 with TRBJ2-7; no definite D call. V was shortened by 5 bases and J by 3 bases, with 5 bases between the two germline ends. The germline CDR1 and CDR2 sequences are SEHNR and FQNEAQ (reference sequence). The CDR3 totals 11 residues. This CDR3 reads CASSTSYEQYF. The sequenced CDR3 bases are TGTGCCAGCAGCACAAGCTACGAG.

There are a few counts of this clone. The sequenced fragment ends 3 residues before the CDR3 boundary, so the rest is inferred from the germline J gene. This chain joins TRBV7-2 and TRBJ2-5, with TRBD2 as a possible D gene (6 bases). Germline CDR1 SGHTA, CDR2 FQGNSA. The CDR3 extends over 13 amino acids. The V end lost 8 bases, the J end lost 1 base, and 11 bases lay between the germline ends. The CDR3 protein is CASRTSFQETQYF. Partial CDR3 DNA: TGTGCCAGCCGAACTAGCTTCCAAGAGACC.

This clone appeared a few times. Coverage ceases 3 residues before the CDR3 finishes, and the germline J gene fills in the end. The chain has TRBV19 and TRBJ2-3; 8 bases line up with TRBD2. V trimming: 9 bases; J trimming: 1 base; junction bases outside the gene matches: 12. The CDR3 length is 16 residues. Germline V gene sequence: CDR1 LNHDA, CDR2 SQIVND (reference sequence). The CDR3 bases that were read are TGTGCCAGCCACGCCTTGGCCGGGGGGGGCACAGATACG. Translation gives CASHALAGGGTDT. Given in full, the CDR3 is CASHALAGGGTDTQYF.